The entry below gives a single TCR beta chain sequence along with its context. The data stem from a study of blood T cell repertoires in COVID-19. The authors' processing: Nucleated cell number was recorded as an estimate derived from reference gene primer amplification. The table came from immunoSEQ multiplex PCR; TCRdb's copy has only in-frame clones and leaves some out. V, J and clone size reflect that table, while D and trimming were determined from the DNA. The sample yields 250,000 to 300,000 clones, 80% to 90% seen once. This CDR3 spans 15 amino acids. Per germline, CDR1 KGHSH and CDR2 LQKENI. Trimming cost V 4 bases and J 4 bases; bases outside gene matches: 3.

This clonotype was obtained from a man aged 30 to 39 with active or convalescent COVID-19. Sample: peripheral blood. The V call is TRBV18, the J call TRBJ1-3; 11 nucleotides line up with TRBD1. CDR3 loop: CASSLDRGRGNTIYF. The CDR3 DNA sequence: TGTGCCAGCTCACTGGACAGGGGGCGAGGAAACACCATATATTTT.